The 25 T cell receptor beta chains presented below share a single source sample, sequenced in a study of shared T cell receptors in the human thymus. Using immunoSEQ multiplex PCR, the repertoire was profiled, and TCRdb retains in-frame clones only, with some absent. The sample gives 450,000 to 650,000 clones, approximately 80% of which show up once; more than 0.01% is in the top ten. The sample also formed part of further work on human thymus T cells.

Material for sequencing was thymocytes. The receptors were gathered from a boy under three years old with a congenital heart defect.

This chain connects TRBV19 to TRBJ2-1, with 10 bases fitting TRBD2. Per the germline V gene, CDR1 is LNHDA and CDR2 is SQIVND (reference sequence). Trimming removed 4 bases from V and 8 bases from J; junction bases left unmatched: 2. The length of the CDR3 is 13 residues. CDR3 in amino acids: CASSTSGGDEQFF. As DNA, the CDR3 is TGTGCCAGTAGTACTAGCGGGGGTGATGAGCAGTTCTTC.

This chain joins TRBV27 and TRBJ1-2, with unresolved D. CDR1 and CDR2 (germline): MNHEY, SMNVEV (reference sequence). V was shortened by 3 bases and J by 3 bases, with 8 bases between the two germline ends. The CDR3 consists of 13 residues. In nucleotides, the CDR3 is TGTGCCAGCAGTTTTGGCAGGCACTATGGCTACACCTTC. Protein product: CASSFGRHYGYTF.

J is TRBJ2-7 and V is TRBV5-4; 8 bases are shared with TRBD2. The CDR3 runs to 14 residues. The V and J ends lost 3 bases and 4 bases, in that order; junction bases with no gene match: 6. Per germline, CDR1 SGHNT and CDR2 YYREEE (reference sequence). The CDR3 DNA is TGTGCCAGCAGCTACACCGGGACTAGTTACGAGCAGTACTTC. Encoded protein: CASSYTGTSYEQYF.

The V call is TRBV11-2, the J call TRBJ2-2, with a possible D match to TRBD2 (6 bases). Germline CDR1 SGHAT, CDR2 FQNNGV. V lost 5 bases and J 7 bases, leaving 17 bases between the germline ends. The CDR3 has 15 amino acids. The DNA for the CDR3 is TGTGCCAGCAGCCCCCCGGGGAGGACTGGCGGGGAGCTGTTTTTT. It specifies CASSPPGRTGGELFF.

The chain couples TRBV5-1 to TRBJ2-7; 8 bases map to TRBD1. The CDR3 sequence is 16 residues long. CDR1 is SGHRS, CDR2 YFSETQ, per germline. V trimming: 0 bases; J trimming: 3 bases; junction bases outside the gene matches: 8. The CDR3 here is CASSLAIGQGHYEQYF. The DNA of the CDR3 is TGCGCCAGCAGCTTGGCGATCGGACAGGGCCACTACGAGCAGTACTTC. Looking up the rest from reference TRBV5-1 and TRBJ2-7 gives the full variable domain: KAGVTQTPRYLIKTRGQQVTLSCSPISGHRSVSWYQQTPGQGLQFLFEYFSETQRNKGNFPGRFSGRQFSNSRSEMNVSTLELGDSALYLCASSLAIGQGHYEQYFGPGTRLTVT.

In nucleotides, the CDR3 is TGTGCCATCAGTCTTCTAGCGGGAGACGGCTACGAGCAGTACTTC. This translates into CAISLLAGDGYEQYF. The chain recombines TRBV10-3 with TRBJ2-7; TRBD2 matches at 10 bases. Germline CDR1 is ENHRY and CDR2 is SYGVKD. The length of the CDR3 is 15 residues. V was clipped by 5 bases and J by 3 bases; unmatched bases: 7.

The genes are TRBV7-8 and TRBJ2-1; 8 bases are a match to TRBD2. Germline V CDR1 and CDR2: SGHVS, FQNEAQ. Trimming cost V 4 bases and J 7 bases; bases outside gene matches: 18. The CDR3 has 18 amino acids. The CDR3 protein is CASSSPTSGGPAWNEQFF. The CDR3 region has the DNA TGTGCCAGCAGCTCCCCAACCAGCGGGGGACCCGCCTGGAATGAGCAGTTCTTC.

The rearrangement uses TRBV12-5 and TRBJ2-7, with 8 positions matching TRBD1. The CDR3 length is 16 residues. From germline, CDR1 is LGHNT and CDR2 FRNRAP. Unmatched junction bases numbered 10, after V lost 4 bases and J lost 2 bases. CDR3 protein: CASGSPGTGAAYEQYF. DNA of the CDR3: TGTGCTAGTGGTTCACCCGGGACAGGCGCGGCCTACGAGCAGTACTTC.

This sequence joins TRBV4-3 and TRBJ2-7; the match to TRBD1 covers 9 bases. Per the germline V gene, CDR1 is LGHNA and CDR2 is YSLEER. Trimming at V came to 0 bases and at J to 0 bases, leaving 0 bases not matched to a gene. The CDR3 loop spans 15 amino acids. The CDR3 protein is CASSQETGGSYEQYF. Written as DNA, the CDR3 is TGCGCCAGCAGCCAAGAGACAGGGGGCTCCTACGAGCAGTACTTC.

This clone has more than one count but fewer than ten. This CDR3 is also generated by other DNA sequences in the sample. The chain uses TRBV9 and TRBJ2-7; 9 positions match TRBD1. The V gene's germline CDR1 is SGDLS and CDR2 YYNGEE. V shed 0 bases, J shed 3 bases, and the junction held 13 bases outside the gene matches. The CDR3 consists of 18 residues. CDR3 DNA sequence: TGTGCCAGCAGCGTAGCCCCCCTTGACAGGGGGGATTACTACGAGCAGTACTTC. This sequence encodes CASSVAPLDRGDYYEQYF.

The chain has TRBV27 and TRBJ2-7; TRBD1 might be the D (6 bases). Germline V gene sequence: CDR1 MNHEY, CDR2 SMNVEV (reference sequence). CDR3 length equals 15 residues. Deletions cut 6 bases from V and 4 bases from J, with 19 bases between. The CDR3 DNA sequence: TGTGCCAGCAGCCCAACCGGCAGGGGCGATTACGAGCAGTACTTC. Translated, it gives CASSPTGRGDYEQYF.

The chain uses TRBV2 and TRBJ2-3; the match to TRBD2 covers 7 bases. Per the germline V gene, CDR1 is SNHLY and CDR2 is FYNNEI. The CDR3 consists of 14 residues. V lost 7 bases, J lost 2 bases, and 6 bases stayed unmatched. The CDR3 protein is CASIRRGDTDTQYF. The CDR3 coding sequence is TGTGCCAGCATTAGACGGGGGGACACAGATACGCAGTATTTT.

The chain employs TRBV9 and TRBJ2-3; no reliable D call. The CDR3 is 15 residues long. V was trimmed by 0 bases and J by 2 bases, leaving 10 bases between them. Germline V gives CDR1 SGDLS, CDR2 YYNGEE. The CDR3 protein is CASSVAVFSTDTQYF. DNA of the CDR3: TGTGCCAGCAGCGTAGCGGTATTTTCCACAGATACGCAGTATTTT.

The rearrangement uses TRBV21-1 and TRBJ1-1; TRBD1, the D gene given by the table, was not confirmed from the DNA. TRBV21-1 is a pseudogene segment. The CDR3 spans 14 residues. As DNA, the CDR3 is TGTGCCAGCAGCAAACGGACACTGAACACTGAAGCTTTCTTT. Its protein is CASSKRTLNTEAFF.

The J gene is TRBJ2-1, the V gene TRBV6-4; D is possibly TRBD2 (5 bases). CDR1 is MRHNA, CDR2 SNTAGT, per germline. The CDR3 loop spans 15 amino acids. V lost 7 bases and J 7 bases, leaving 20 bases between the germline ends. CDR3 nucleotide sequence: TGTGCCAGCACCCAAAAAGCGGTTGCTAAAAATGAGCAGTTCTTC. It is translated as CASTQKAVAKNEQFF.

The V and J genes are TRBV20-1 and TRBJ2-5; D gene uncertain. Trimming took off 3 bases at V and 9 bases at J, with 11 bases between the two ends. In germline, CDR1 is DFQATT, CDR2 SNEGSKA (reference sequence). The CDR3 runs to 11 residues. CDR3 protein: CSASRRRSQYF. The DNA of the CDR3 is TGCAGTGCTAGCAGGCGAAGGTCCCAGTACTTC.

V and J are TRBV5-1 and TRBJ1-3, with D possibly matching TRBD1 (6 bases). The CDR3 extends over 15 amino acids. V shed 5 bases and J shed 4 bases, with 16 bases lying between them. From germline, CDR1 is SGHRS and CDR2 YFSETQ. The CDR3: CASSFRGGLGNTIYF. The CDR3 DNA is TGCGCCAGCAGTTTCCGCGGGGGGCTAGGAAACACCATATATTTT.

The rearrangement links TRBV7-6 to TRBJ2-3, with 11 bases matching TRBD2. Germline-derived CDR1 and CDR2 are SGHVS and FNYEAQ. This CDR3 is 17 amino acids long. The V gene end was trimmed by 5 bases and the J gene end by 5 bases; junction bases not matched to a gene: 12. The CDR3 loop is CASSPWSSGRARDTQYF. Written as DNA, the CDR3 is TGTGCCAGCAGCCCCTGGAGTAGCGGGAGGGCAAGAGATACGCAGTATTTT. Variable domain in full (rest from reference TRBV7-6 and TRBJ2-3): GAGVSQSPRYKVTKRGQDVALRCDPISGHVSLYWYRQALGQGPEFLTYFNYEAQQDKSGLPNDRFSAERPEGSISTLTIQRTEQRDSAMYRCASSPWSSGRARDTQYFGPGTRLTVL.

J is TRBJ2-7 and V is TRBV27; D is uncertain. The CDR3 contains 15 residues. From germline, CDR1 is MNHEY and CDR2 SMNVEV (reference sequence). V shed 2 bases and J shed 0 bases, with 11 bases lying between them. CDR3 bases: TGTGCCAGCAGTTTAGACTCTTCAAGCTCCTACGAGCAGTACTTC. Translating gives CASSLDSSSSYEQYF.

CDR3 loop: CASSHRTSGDEQFF. DNA for the CDR3: TGTGCCAGCAGCCATCGGACTAGCGGGGATGAGCAGTTCTTC. This chain uses TRBV2 with TRBJ2-1, with TRBD2 matching 12 bases. V was pared by 6 bases and J by 8 bases, with 5 bases of the junction left unmatched. Germline V gene data show CDR1 as SNHLY and CDR2 as FYNNEI. The CDR3 is made up of 14 amino acids.

The V gene is TRBV4-3, the J gene TRBJ2-6, with D maybe TRBD2 (6 bases). The V end lost 1 base, the J end lost 4 bases, and 17 bases lay between the germline ends. The CDR3 is 18 residues long. CDR1 LGHNA and CDR2 YSLEER come from the germline V gene. The CDR3 sequence is CASSQVGHGAGGANVLTF. The CDR3 DNA reads TGCGCCAGCAGCCAAGTCGGACATGGGGCGGGGGGGGCCAACGTCCTGACTTTC.

The chain carries TRBV25-1 and TRBJ1-1; D remains ambiguous. Per germline, CDR1 MGHDK and CDR2 SYGVNS. V gave up 5 bases and J gave up 2 bases, with 15 bases separating them. CDR3 length: 15 residues. This CDR3 reads CASSREVSLNTEAFF. Written as DNA, the CDR3 is TGTGCCAGCAGTCGAGAGGTCTCCCTAAACACTGAAGCTTTCTTT. The full variable domain, completed using reference TRBV25-1 and TRBJ1-1, is EADIYQTPRYLVIGTGKKITLECSQTMGHDKMYWYQQDPGMELHLIHYSYGVNSTEKGDLSSESTVSRIRTEHFPLTLESARPSHTSQYLCASSREVSLNTEAFFGQGTRLTVV.

The table lists this clone with a count of one. The chain is built from TRBV7-9 and TRBJ1-3; D is possibly TRBD1 (6 bases). The germline V gene encodes CDR1 SEHNR and CDR2 FQNEAQ (reference sequence). This CDR3 is 19 amino acids long. Trimming took off 2 bases at V and 0 bases at J, with 20 bases between the two ends. CDR3 region: CASSLRMRQGNISGNTIYF. The CDR3 bases are TGTGCCAGCAGCTTAAGAATGCGGCAGGGGAACATCTCTGGAAACACCATATATTTT.

This sequence joins TRBV27 and TRBJ2-1; 12 bases map to TRBD2. V lost 3 bases to trimming and J lost 6 bases; unmatched junction nucleotides: 3. Germline V gene lookup returns CDR1 MNHEY and CDR2 SMNVEV (reference sequence). This CDR3 contains 15 residues. The CDR3 DNA follows: TGTGCCAGCAGTTTGGCTAGCGGGAGGGCCAATGAGCAGTTCTTC. It yields the protein CASSLASGRANEQFF.

This rearrangement joins TRBV28 to TRBJ2-7, with TRBD2 matching over 8 bases. This CDR3 spans 18 amino acids. V dropped 1 base and J dropped 5; count of bases not matched to a gene: 16. CDR1 is MDHEN and CDR2 is SYDVKM in the germline V gene. In DNA, the CDR3 is TGTGCCAGCAGTTTATTACGTACCGGGACTAGAAACGAGCACGAGCAGTACTTC. The encoded protein is CASSLLRTGTRNEHEQYF. The entire variable domain, with the rest obtained from reference TRBV28 and TRBJ2-7, is as follows: DVKVTQSSRYLVKRTGEKVFLECVQDMDHENMFWYRQDPGLGLRLIYFSYDVKMKEKGDIPEGYSVSREKKERFSLILESASTNQTSMYLCASSLLRTGTRNEHEQYFGPGTRLTVT.